The source of this T cell receptor (beta chain) is a study of blood T cells in healthy people across ages. Study-wide background: Template switching recovered approximately one barcoded beta molecule for every two T cells.

Next came a second PCR, run for 7 to 11 cycles, which used a sample-barcoded 5' primer along with a J-beta primer mix. TCRdb re-called the 5' RACE reads through MiXCR, storing one row per CDR3 protein. The sample has about 1.1 million distinct CDR3 sequences; more than 30% are singletons. Findings and caveats of the study: Fewer expanded clones and more diversity marked long-lived versus aged donors.

On this clonotype itself: Its antigen is as yet unknown. Its ends do not fully match the called genes, so a read error is possible.

Germline values: CDR1 SGHKS, CDR2 YYEKEE (reference sequence). The CDR3 runs 14 residues. Healthy Caucasian individuals from Russia aged roughly 6 to 90 were enrolled as donors. Material for sequencing was blood. V usage is TRBV5-5 and J usage is TRBJ1-6; D possibly corresponds to TRBD1 (5 bases). The sequence derives from a man aged 18 to 35 in good health. The CDR3 DNA reads as TGTGCCAGCAGCTTGTTATGGGGGAATTCACCCCCCCACTTT. It codes for CASSLLWGNSPPHF. Supplemented by reference TRBV5-5 and TRBJ1-6, the full variable domain reads DAGVTQSPTHLIKTRGQQVTLRCSPISGHKSVSWYQQVLGQGPQFIFQYYEKEERGRGNFPDRFSARQFPNYSSELNVNALLLGDSALYLCASSLLWGNSPPHFGNGTRLTVT.